Listed here are 25 T cell receptor beta chains from one sample, sequenced in a study of OX40 agonist ivuxolimab in advanced cancers. Library preparation used the immunoSEQ multiplex PCR assay. TCRdb obtained this table from immuneACCESS and retained in-frame rearrangements with V and J assigned. These tables miss some clones; where compared with another copy, unresolved V genes account for less than half of the shortfall, and the remainder is unexplained. This sample lists approximately 62,000 clones; roughly nine tenths were detected once. Together, the top ten hold more than 9% of the sample. The sample here was CD4+ or CD8+ T cells sorted from blood, taken in a trial of the OX40 agonist ivuxolimab. These receptors were collected from an adult with an advanced solid tumor such as melanoma, head and neck, liver or kidney cancer.

The J gene is TRBJ2-7, the V gene TRBV5-6, with 8 bases aligning to TRBD1. The CDR3 covers 16 residues. Germline values: CDR1 SGHDT, CDR2 YYEEEE. Unmatched junction bases numbered 11, after V lost 1 base and J lost 5 bases. CDR3 sequence (DNA): TGTGCCAGCAGCTTGTTCCGCGAACAGGGGGAGGACGAGCAGTACTTC. Protein product: CASSLFREQGEDEQYF.

The chain combines TRBV4-1 with TRBJ1-4; 10 nucleotides agree with TRBD1. With 1 base clipped from V and 7 bases from J, the junction kept 9 bases outside the gene matches. The CDR3 consists of 17 residues. Germline lookup yields CDR1 MGHRA and CDR2 YSYEKL. For the CDR3, the DNA is TGCGCCAGCAGCCAAGGCGGGGGTAGGGACAGGGGTGAAAAACTGTTTTTT. This sequence encodes CASSQGGGRDRGEKLFF.

V and J are TRBV27 and TRBJ2-1, with unresolved D. CDR1 is MNHEY and CDR2 is SMNVEV in the germline V gene (reference sequence). The germline V and J ends were trimmed by 6 bases and 4 bases, with 10 bases remaining between them. CDR3 length equals 13 residues. CDR3 residues: CASSSARYNEQFF. The CDR3 bases are TGTGCCAGCAGCTCTGCTAGGTACAATGAGCAGTTCTTC.

The V and J genes are TRBV27 and TRBJ1-5; no definite D call. The V end was cut by 5 bases, the J end by 4 bases, with 12 bases between. Per germline, CDR1 MNHEY and CDR2 SMNVEV (reference sequence). CDR3 size: 14 residues. CDR3: CASSEVGTNQPQHF. The CDR3, as DNA: TGTGCCAGCAGTGAAGTTGGCACGAATCAGCCCCAGCATTTT.

V and J are TRBV9 and TRBJ2-1, with 10 positions matching TRBD2. The CDR3 has 18 amino acids. Unmatched junction bases numbered 9, after V lost 2 bases and J lost 1 base. Germline CDR1 is SGDLS and CDR2 is YYNGEE. The CDR3 region has the DNA TGTGCCAGCAGCGTCCCGGGGGGGACTAGCGCATCCTACAATGAGCAGTTCTTC. Its translation is CASSVPGGTSASYNEQFF.

J is TRBJ1-1 and V is TRBV13; no clear D. The CDR3 is 12 amino acids. Per the germline V gene, CDR1 is PRHDT and CDR2 is FYEKMQ (reference sequence). The V end lost 2 bases, the J end lost 4 bases, and 5 bases lay between the germline ends. In nucleotides, the CDR3 is TGTGCCAGCAGCTTAAACCTCACTGAAGCTTTCTTT. Translation gives CASSLNLTEAFF.

The V and J genes are TRBV6-1 and TRBJ2-5, with 7 bases identical to TRBD1. Trimming at V came to 2 bases and at J to 9 bases, leaving 9 bases not matched to a gene. Germline V lookup: CDR1 MNHNS, CDR2 SASEGT. This CDR3 region has 14 residues. This CDR3 reads CASSERGQRLAQYF. For the CDR3, the DNA is TGTGCCAGCAGTGAAAGGGGACAGAGATTGGCCCAGTACTTC.

V gene TRBV7-9 combines with J gene TRBJ2-1; possible D gene TRBD1, 5 bases. This CDR3 comprises 13 residues. V dropped 5 bases and J dropped 7 bases, with 12 bases sitting between them. Germline V gives CDR1 SEHNR, CDR2 FQNEAQ (reference sequence). DNA for the CDR3: TGTGCCAGCAGCGCGTCGACAGTTAATGAGCAGTTCTTC. It encodes CASSASTVNEQFF.

The chain links TRBV7-8 to TRBJ2-1; 8 positions match TRBD2. Germline assignment: CDR1 SGHVS and CDR2 FQNEAQ. CDR3 size: 14 residues. The chain's CDR3 is CASDVSSGSNEQFF. CDR3 DNA sequence: TGTGCGTCGGATGTCTCTAGCGGGTCGAATGAGCAGTTCTTC.

This clone was observed once. The rearrangement joins TRBV13 to TRBJ1-2, with D possibly matching TRBD1 (6 bases). V was trimmed by 7 bases and J by 4 bases, leaving 19 bases between them. The CDR3 contains 15 residues. The germline CDR1 and CDR2 sequences are PRHDT and FYEKMQ (reference sequence). DNA of the CDR3: TGTGCCAGCATTTCCCCCCAGGGGCGAGGCTATGGCTACACCTTC. Amino acid sequence: CASISPQGRGYGYTF.

The CDR3, as DNA: TGTGCCAGCAGTGAAAGGGCAGGGTATTACACTGAAGCTTTCTTT. Amino acid sequence: CASSERAGYYTEAFF. The chain uses TRBV6-1 and TRBJ1-1; D may be TRBD1 (5 bases). The CDR3 is 15 amino acids. The germline V and J ends were trimmed by 2 bases and 3 bases, with 13 bases remaining between them. Germline lookup yields CDR1 MNHNS and CDR2 SASEGT.

This sequence joins TRBV6-5 and TRBJ1-2; weak D call: TRBD1 (5 bases). The CDR3 has 15 amino acids. V dropped 0 bases and J dropped 2 bases, with 10 bases sitting between them. Germline CDR1 is MNHEY and CDR2 is SVGAGI. CDR3 region: CASSYSVTANYGYTF. The DNA for the CDR3 is TGTGCCAGCAGTTACTCTGTGACAGCCAACTATGGCTACACCTTC.

The chain recombines TRBV6-5 with TRBJ2-1, with 13 bases that match TRBD2. This CDR3 contains 15 residues. After removal of 3 bases from V and 6 bases from J, the junction contained 2 bases not matched to a gene. Germline CDR1 is MNHEY and CDR2 is SVGAGI. The CDR3 is CASSYTSGRGNEQFF. CDR3 coding DNA: TGTGCCAGCAGTTATACTAGCGGGAGGGGCAATGAGCAGTTCTTC.

The chain combines TRBV7-9 with TRBJ1-1; D is perhaps TRBD1 (6 bases). From germline, CDR1 is SEHNR and CDR2 FQNEAQ (reference sequence). V was trimmed by 1 base and J by 6 bases, leaving 9 bases between them. The CDR3 is 13 amino acids. CDR3 coding DNA: TGTGCCAGCAGCTTAGGGACAGAGTCTGAAGCTTTCTTT. Protein product: CASSLGTESEAFF.

For the CDR3, the DNA is TGTGCCAGCAGTTTAATCAGGGGGTCCACTGAAGCTTTCTTT. Encoded protein: CASSLIRGSTEAFF. The genes are TRBV28 and TRBJ1-1; 7 bases agree with TRBD1. This CDR3 is 14 amino acids long. Germline CDR1 is MDHEN and CDR2 is SYDVKM. The J segment lost 4 bases and the V segment lost 2 bases, leaving 4 bases of the junction unmatched.

The chain carries TRBV29-1 and TRBJ2-5, with TRBD1 as a possible D gene (8 bases). The CDR3 covers 14 residues. Trimming pared 1 base from V and 7 bases from J, leaving 16 bases between. Germline CDR1 SQVTM, CDR2 ANQGSEA. CDR3 residues: CSVEVTGGDGTQYF. The CDR3 region has the DNA TGCAGCGTTGAAGTAACAGGGGGGGATGGGACCCAGTACTTC.

The chain links TRBV14 to TRBJ2-5; no reliable D call. The V and J ends lost 2 bases and 7 bases respectively, with 14 bases between them. Germline CDR1 reads SGHDN; CDR2 reads FVKESK. The CDR3 is made up of 14 amino acids. The chain's CDR3 is CASSQLEGKVTQYF. Written as DNA, the CDR3 is TGTGCCAGCAGCCAACTTGAAGGGAAAGTGACCCAGTACTTC.

The genes are TRBV4-1 and TRBJ2-1; the D is unclear. The germline V gene has CDR1 MGHRA and CDR2 YSYEKL. The CDR3 is 14 residues long. The germline V and J ends were trimmed by 3 bases and 12 bases, with 18 bases remaining between them. Here the CDR3 reads CASSHDGRRMGQFF. The CDR3 DNA reads as TGCGCCAGCAGCCATGATGGACGCAGAATGGGGCAGTTCTTC.

This chain connects TRBV14 to TRBJ2-3; perhaps TRBD1 as D (6 bases). CDR1 is SGHDN, CDR2 FVKESK, per germline. The length of the CDR3 is 15 residues. Trimming took 4 bases from V and 3 from J, leaving 14 bases between them. In DNA, the CDR3 is TGTGCCAGCAGCCTAAGGGGGTGGAGGACAGATACGCAGTATTTT. Its protein product is CASSLRGWRTDTQYF. Together with reference TRBV14 and TRBJ2-3, the CDR3 gives the full variable domain: EAGVTQFPSHSVIEKGQTVTLRCDPISGHDNLYWYRRVMGKEIKFLLHFVKESKQDESGMPNNRFLAERTGGTYSTLKVQPAELEDSGVYFCASSLRGWRTDTQYFGPGTRLTVL.

The CDR3 DNA sequence: TGTGCCAGCAGCCGAAGGGGGAATTCACCCCTCCACTTT. Its protein is CASSRRGNSPLHF. The genes are TRBV7-2 and TRBJ1-6; tentatively, D is TRBD1 (6 bases). This CDR3 region has 13 residues. Trimming took 5 bases from V and 7 from J, leaving 9 bases between them. CDR1 and CDR2 (germline): SGHTA, FQGNSA.

The chain uses TRBV28 and TRBJ2-7, with TRBD2 as a possible D gene (6 bases). CDR1 and CDR2 (germline): MDHEN, SYDVKM. The V end lost 6 bases, the J end lost 3 bases, and 24 bases lay between the germline ends. This CDR3 is 17 amino acids long. The CDR3 is CASSPRLVAGRGYEQYF. The CDR3 DNA follows: TGTGCCAGCAGCCCCCGACTAGTTGCAGGGCGCGGCTACGAGCAGTACTTC.

V is TRBV4-2 and J is TRBJ1-1; 7 bases are shared with TRBD1. The trim removed 7 bases at V and 2 bases at J, leaving 7 bases unmatched. The CDR3 has 14 amino acids. CDR1 is LGHNA and CDR2 is YNFKEQ in the germline V gene. CDR3 DNA: TGTGCCAGCACCCGGGACAGAGAAAACACTGAAGCTTTCTTT. It yields the protein CASTRDRENTEAFF.

The rearrangement joins TRBV7-2 to TRBJ1-3, with D uncertain. Germline CDR1 reads SGHTA; CDR2 reads FQGNSA. V was clipped by 11 bases and J by 0 bases, with 14 bases between them. The CDR3 has 14 residues. The CDR3 DNA follows: TGTGCCGTCGCGGGCGGAAGCTCTGGAAACACCATATATTTT. Its translation: CAVAGGSSGNTIYF.

This clone showed up just a few times. This chain joins TRBV2 and TRBJ2-2; D remains unclear. The germline V gene encodes CDR1 SNHLY and CDR2 FYNNEI. The CDR3 is made up of 15 amino acids. V lost 6 bases and J lost 3, with 14 bases in between. CDR3 residues: CASSLTHGDTGELFF. The CDR3 nucleotides are TGTGCCAGCAGCCTTACCCACGGAGACACCGGGGAGCTGTTTTTT. The whole variable domain, filled in from reference TRBV2 and TRBJ2-2, reads EPEVTQTPSHQVTQMGQEVILRCVPISNHLYFYWYRQILGQKVEFLVSFYNNEISEKSEIFDDQFSVERPDGSNFTLKIRSTKLEDSAMYFCASSLTHGDTGELFFGEGSRLTVL.

V gene TRBV5-6 combines with J gene TRBJ2-7; D call uncertain. Trimming shortened V by 4 bases and J by 1 base, and 6 bases separated the two germline ends. CDR3 length: 12 residues. Looked up from germline, CDR1 is SGHDT and CDR2 is YYEEEE. Here the CDR3 DNA reads TGTGCCAGCAGCCCGAGATCCTACGAGCAGTACGTC. As protein: CASSPRSYEQYV.